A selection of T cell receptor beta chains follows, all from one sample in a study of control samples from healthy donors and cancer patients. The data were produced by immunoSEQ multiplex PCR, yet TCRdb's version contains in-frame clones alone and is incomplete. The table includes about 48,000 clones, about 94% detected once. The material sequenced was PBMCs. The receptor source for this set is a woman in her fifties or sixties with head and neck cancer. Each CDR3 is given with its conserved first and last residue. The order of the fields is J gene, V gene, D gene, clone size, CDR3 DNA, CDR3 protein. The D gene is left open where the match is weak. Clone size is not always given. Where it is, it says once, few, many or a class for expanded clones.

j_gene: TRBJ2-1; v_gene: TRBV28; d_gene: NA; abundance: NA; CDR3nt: TGTGCCAGTCTAGGCGCGGGTGAGCAGTTCTTC; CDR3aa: CASLGAGEQFF
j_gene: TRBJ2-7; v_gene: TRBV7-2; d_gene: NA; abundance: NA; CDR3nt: TGTGCCAGCAGCTTAAGCGGGCAATCCTACGAGCAGTACTTC; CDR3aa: CASSLSGQSYEQYF
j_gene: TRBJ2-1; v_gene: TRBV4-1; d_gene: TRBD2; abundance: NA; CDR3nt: TGCGCCAGCAGCCCCACGGGACTAGCGGGCCCTGGAGGAGAGCAGTTCTTC; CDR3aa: CASSPTGLAGPGGEQFF
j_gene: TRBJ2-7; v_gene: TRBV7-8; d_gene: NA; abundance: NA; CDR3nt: TGTGCCAGCAGCCCGGGAGCCTACGAGCAGTACTTC; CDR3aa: CASSPGAYEQYF
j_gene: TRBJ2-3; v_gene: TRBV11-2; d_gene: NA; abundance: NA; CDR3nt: TGTGCCAGCAGCGGTGCTAGCACAGATACGCAGTATTTT; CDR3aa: CASSGASTDTQYF
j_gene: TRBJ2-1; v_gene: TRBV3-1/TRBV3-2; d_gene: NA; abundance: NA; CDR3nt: TGTGCCAGCAGCCAAGAAAGGAGCGGACCCTACAATGAGCAGTTCTTC; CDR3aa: CASSQERSGPYNEQFF
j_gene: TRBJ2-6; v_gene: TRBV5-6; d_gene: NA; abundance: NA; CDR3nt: TGTGCCAGCAGCGCCTGGGACTCTGGGGCCAACGTCCTGACTTTC; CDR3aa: CASSAWDSGANVLTF
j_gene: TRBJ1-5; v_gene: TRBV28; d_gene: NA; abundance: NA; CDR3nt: TGTGCCAGCAGTTCCTCGGACGGGTATAGCAATCAGCCCCAGCATTTT; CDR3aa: CASSSSDGYSNQPQHF
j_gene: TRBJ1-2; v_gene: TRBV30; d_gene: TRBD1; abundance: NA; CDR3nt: TGTGCCTGGAGTCGGGACAGGGGATACTATGGCTACACCTTC; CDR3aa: CAWSRDRGYYGYTF
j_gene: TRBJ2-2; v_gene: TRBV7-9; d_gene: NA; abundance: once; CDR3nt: TGTGCCAGCAGCTGGGAGGGGGAGAACACCGGGGAGCTGTTTTTT; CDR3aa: CASSWEGENTGELFF
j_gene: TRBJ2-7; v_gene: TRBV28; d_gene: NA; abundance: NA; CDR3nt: TGTGCCAGCAGACCCGGGACAACTGGGGACGAGCAGTACTTC; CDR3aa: CASRPGTTGDEQYF
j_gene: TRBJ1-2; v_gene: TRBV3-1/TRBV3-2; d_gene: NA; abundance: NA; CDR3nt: TGTGCCAGCAGCCCCAGCGTGTTAGGCTATGGCTACACCTTC; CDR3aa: CASSPSVLGYGYTF
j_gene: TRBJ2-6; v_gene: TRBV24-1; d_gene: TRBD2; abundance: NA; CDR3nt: TGTGCCACCAGTGCAGCGGGGGCCTCTGGGGCCAACGTCCTGACTTTC; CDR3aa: CATSAAGASGANVLTF
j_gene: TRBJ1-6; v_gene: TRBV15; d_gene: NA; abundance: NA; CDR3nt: TGTGCCACCAGCAGACAGGGGATGAATTCACCCCTCCACTTT; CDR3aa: CATSRQGMNSPLHF
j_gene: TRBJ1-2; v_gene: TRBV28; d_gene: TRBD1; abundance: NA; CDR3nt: TGTGCCAGCAGGGGGGACAGGGTTGGTGGCTACACCTTC; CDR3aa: CASRGDRVGGYTF
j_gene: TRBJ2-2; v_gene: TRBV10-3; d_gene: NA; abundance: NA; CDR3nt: TGTGCCATCAGTGAGTCGGTCGGGGAGCTGTTTTTT; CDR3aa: CAISESVGELFF
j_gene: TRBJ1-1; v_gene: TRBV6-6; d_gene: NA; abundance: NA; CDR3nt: TGTGCCAGCAGAAGAACCGAAGCTTTCTTT; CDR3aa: CASRRTEAFF
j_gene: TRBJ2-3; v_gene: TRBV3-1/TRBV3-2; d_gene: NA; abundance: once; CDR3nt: TGTGCCAGCAGCCCACTAGTGGTTGCAGATACGCAGTATTTT; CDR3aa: CASSPLVVADTQYF
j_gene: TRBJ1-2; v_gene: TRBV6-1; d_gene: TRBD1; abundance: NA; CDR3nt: TGTGCCAGCAGTGAGGGACAGGACTATGGCTACACCTTC; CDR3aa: CASSEGQDYGYTF
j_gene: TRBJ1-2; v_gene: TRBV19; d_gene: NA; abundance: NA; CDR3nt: TGTGCCAGTAGCCCGACGGCGAACTATGGCTACACCTTC; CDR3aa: CASSPTANYGYTF
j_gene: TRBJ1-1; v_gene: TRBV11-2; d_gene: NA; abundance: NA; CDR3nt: TGTGCCAGCAGCTTGGGTCCGAACACTGAAGCTTTCTTT; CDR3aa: CASSLGPNTEAFF
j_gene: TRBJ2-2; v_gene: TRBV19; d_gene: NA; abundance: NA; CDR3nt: TGTGCCAGTAGTATTAATGGAGGGGCCTCGAACACCGGGGAGCTGTTTTTT; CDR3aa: CASSINGGASNTGELFF
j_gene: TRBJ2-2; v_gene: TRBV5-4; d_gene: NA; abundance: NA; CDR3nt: TGTGCCAGCAGCTTCGGGGTTAACGGGGAGCTGTTTTTT; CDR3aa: CASSFGVNGELFF
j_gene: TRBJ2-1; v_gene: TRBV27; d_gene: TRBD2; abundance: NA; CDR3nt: TGTGCCAGCAGGGAAGGACTAGCGGGGGGAGGGACCTACAATGAGCAGTTCTTC; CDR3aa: CASREGLAGGGTYNEQFF
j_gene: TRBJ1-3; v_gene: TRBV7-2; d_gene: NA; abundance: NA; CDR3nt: TGTGCCAGCAGCTTGGGTGGTAATGGAAACACCATATATTTT; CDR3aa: CASSLGGNGNTIYF
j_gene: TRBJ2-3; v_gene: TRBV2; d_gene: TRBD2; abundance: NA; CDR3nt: TGTGCCAGCAGTGATGGGACTAGCGGTCTCACAGATACGCAGTATTTT; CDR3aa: CASSDGTSGLTDTQYF
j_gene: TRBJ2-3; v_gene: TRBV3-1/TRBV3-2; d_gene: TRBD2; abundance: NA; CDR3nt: TGTGCCAGCAGCCCCTGGGGTAGCGGGGGAGATACGCAGTATTTT; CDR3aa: CASSPWGSGGDTQYF
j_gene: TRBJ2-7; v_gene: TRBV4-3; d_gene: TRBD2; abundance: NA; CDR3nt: TGCGCCAGCAGCCAAGTATTGCCTAGCGGGAGTTTAAACGAGCAGTACTTC; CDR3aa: CASSQVLPSGSLNEQYF
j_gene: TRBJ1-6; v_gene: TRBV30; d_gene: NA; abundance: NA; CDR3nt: TGTGCCTGGAGTGTACTCTCCAGCGGAGCCCATACGCCCCTCCACTTT; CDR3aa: CAWSVLSSGAHTPLHF
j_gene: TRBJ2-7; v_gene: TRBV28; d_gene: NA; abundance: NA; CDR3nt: TGTGCCAGCAGTTTCAGGCGCTACGAGCAGTACTTC; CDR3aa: CASSFRRYEQYF
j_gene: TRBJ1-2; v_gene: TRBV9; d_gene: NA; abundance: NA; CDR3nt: TGTGCCAGCAGCGTGGCAGAAAGAGAAGGCTACACCTTC; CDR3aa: CASSVAEREGYTF
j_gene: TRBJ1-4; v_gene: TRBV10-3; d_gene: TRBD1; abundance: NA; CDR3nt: TGTGCCATCAGTGATCCTACACAGGGGGAAAAACTGTTTTTT; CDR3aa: CAISDPTQGEKLFF
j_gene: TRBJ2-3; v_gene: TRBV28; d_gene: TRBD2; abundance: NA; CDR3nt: TGTGCCAGCACCAGCCCGGGACTAGCGTCAGATACGCAGTATTTT; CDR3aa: CASTSPGLASDTQYF
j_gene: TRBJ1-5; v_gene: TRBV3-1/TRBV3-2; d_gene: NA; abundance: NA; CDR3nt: TGTGCCAGCAGCTATAGTAGGAGCAGGAATCAGCCCCAGCATTTT; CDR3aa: CASSYSRSRNQPQHF
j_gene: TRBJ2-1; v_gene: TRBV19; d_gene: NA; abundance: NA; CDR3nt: TGTGCCAGTAAAAGGTCATCCTCCTCCTACAATGAGCAGTTCTTC; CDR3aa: CASKRSSSSYNEQFF
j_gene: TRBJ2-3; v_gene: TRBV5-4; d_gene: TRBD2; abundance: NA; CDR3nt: TGTGCCAGCAGCCTAGGGACTAGACCAGATACGCAGTATTTT; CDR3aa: CASSLGTRPDTQYF
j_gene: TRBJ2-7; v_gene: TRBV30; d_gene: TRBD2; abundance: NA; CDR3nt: TGTGCCTGGAGTGTACCGCCCGAGGCAGCGGGGGTTTCCGAGCAGTACTTC; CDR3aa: CAWSVPPEAAGVSEQYF